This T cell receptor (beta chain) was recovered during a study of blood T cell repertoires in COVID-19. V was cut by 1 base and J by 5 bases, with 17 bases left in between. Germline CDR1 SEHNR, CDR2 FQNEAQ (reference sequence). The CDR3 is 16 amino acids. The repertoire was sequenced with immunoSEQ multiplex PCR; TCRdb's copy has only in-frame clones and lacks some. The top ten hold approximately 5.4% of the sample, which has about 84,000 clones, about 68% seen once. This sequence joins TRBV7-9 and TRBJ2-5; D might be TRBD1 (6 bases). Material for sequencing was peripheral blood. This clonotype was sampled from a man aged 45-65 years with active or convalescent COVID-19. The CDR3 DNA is TGTGCCAGCAGCTTAGTTGGGGGCGCAATTGTGGAGACCCAGTACTTC. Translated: CASSLVGGAIVETQYF.